These 13 T cell receptor beta chains originate from one sample sequenced in a study of blood T cell repertoires in COVID-19. The repertoire was sequenced with immunoSEQ multiplex PCR; TCRdb's copy has only in-frame clones and lacks some. The sample includes about 69,000 clones, 90% of them seen just once. Material: peripheral blood. The receptors were sampled from a man between 45 and 60 years old with acute or convalescent COVID-19.

This chain uses TRBV19 with TRBJ1-5; a weak D match, TRBD1 (6 bases). Germline values: CDR1 LNHDA, CDR2 SQIVND (reference sequence). The V and J ends lost 7 bases and 5 bases respectively, with 15 bases between them. This CDR3 is 14 amino acids long. CDR3 residues: CASNPRGRDQPQHF. The CDR3 DNA sequence: TGTGCCAGTAATCCCAGGGGACGGGATCAGCCCCAGCATTTT.

The chain employs TRBV4-1 and TRBJ2-5, with D perhaps matching TRBD2 (6 bases). The ends were cut back, 2 bases at V and 2 bases at J, with 15 bases in the middle. This CDR3 region has 16 residues. CDR1 is MGHRA and CDR2 is YSYEKL in the germline V gene. CDR3 in DNA: TGCGCCAGCAGCCAACCCCTTTGGCGGGGACAAGAGACCCAGTACTTC. It translates to CASSQPLWRGQETQYF.

The rearrangement links TRBV7-2 to TRBJ2-1; 7 nucleotides line up with TRBD2. Germline CDR1 is SGHTA and CDR2 is FQGNSA. With 2 bases clipped from V and 6 bases from J, the junction kept 1 base outside the gene matches. The CDR3 contains 13 residues. CDR3 nucleotides: TGTGCCAGCAGCTTACGCGGGGGCAATGAGCAGTTCTTC. This sequence encodes CASSLRGGNEQFF.

The chain carries TRBV4-3 and TRBJ2-3; D ambiguous. CDR1 and CDR2 from the germline V gene are LGHNA and YSLEER. The CDR3 runs to 14 residues. V was cut by 0 bases and J by 2 bases, with 6 bases left in between. The CDR3 sequence is CASSQDTFTDTQYF. In DNA, the CDR3 is TGCGCCAGCAGCCAAGATACATTCACAGATACGCAGTATTTT.

The table lists this clone with a few counts. The rearrangement links TRBV6-2 or TRBV6-3 to TRBJ2-5; TRBD2 matches 7 bases. The junction had 14 bases not matched to a gene; V was cut back by 2 bases and J by 2 bases. Looked up from germline, CDR1 is MNHEY and CDR2 is SVGEGT. This CDR3 has 18 residues. The CDR3 DNA reads as TGTGCCAGCAGTTACGGGGCTCTTCGGGGACTACCGCAAGAGACCCAGTACTTC. This sequence encodes CASSYGALRGLPQETQYF.

V usage is TRBV6-6 and J usage is TRBJ2-2; 7 bases line up with TRBD1. CDR3 size: 16 residues. The J segment lost 0 bases and the V segment lost 2 bases, leaving 3 bases of the junction unmatched. Germline V CDR1 and CDR2: MNHNY, SVGAGI (reference sequence). DNA of the CDR3: TGTGCCAGCAGTTACGCCGGGACAGCGAACACCGGGGAGCTGTTTTTT. Translation gives CASSYAGTANTGELFF.

The CDR3 DNA follows: TGTGCCAGCAGCCCGCGGACTAGCGGTTCCTACAATGAGCAGTTCTTC. The encoded protein is CASSPRTSGSYNEQFF. The V and J genes are TRBV7-9 and TRBJ2-1, with 10 bases that match TRBD2. V lost 5 bases, J lost 1 base, and 5 bases stayed unmatched. Germline V lookup: CDR1 SEHNR, CDR2 FQNEAQ (reference sequence). This CDR3 has 16 residues.

The chain has TRBV18 and TRBJ2-7, with D perhaps TRBD1 (6 bases). Trimming stripped 3 bases from V and 9 bases from J, with 21 bases between. Germline V gene sequence: CDR1 KGHSH, CDR2 LQKENI. The CDR3 covers 15 residues. The CDR3 coding sequence is TGTGCCAGCTCACCTCTGACAGGACTCGGGCTCCGGCAGTACTTC. It codes for CASSPLTGLGLRQYF. The variable domain in full, completed from reference TRBV18 and TRBJ2-7, reads NAGVMQNPRHLVRRRGQEARLRCSPMKGHSHVYWYRQLPEEGLKFMVYLQKENIIDESGMPKERFSAEFPKEGPSILRIQQVVRGDSAAYFCASSPLTGLGLRQYFGPGTRLTVT.

This clone appeared a few times. The genes are TRBV4-1 and TRBJ1-1, with D uncertain. V was shortened by 0 bases and J by 0 bases, with 14 bases between the two germline ends. CDR1 and CDR2 (germline): MGHRA, YSYEKL. This CDR3 region has 17 residues. CDR3 in DNA: TGCGCCAGCAGCCAAGAGAGGTTGAGTAGCATGAACACTGAAGCTTTCTTT. Its translation: CASSQERLSSMNTEAFF.

The chain combines TRBV30 with TRBJ2-7, with 9 bases identical to TRBD1. The CDR3 contains 13 residues. The junction had 2 bases not matched to a gene; V was cut back by 3 bases and J by 2 bases. Germline V gene lookup returns CDR1 GTSNPN and CDR2 SVGIG (reference sequence). In DNA, the CDR3 is TGTGCCTGGAGGACAGGGGGGACCTACGAGCAGTACTTC. It specifies CAWRTGGTYEQYF.

This clone was detected once. J is TRBJ2-1 and V is TRBV7-6; a weak D match, TRBD2 (6 bases). CDR3 size: 13 residues. Trimming stripped 5 bases from V and 7 bases from J, with 12 bases between. Per germline, CDR1 SGHVS and CDR2 FNYEAQ. The CDR3 here is CASSLAEGNEQFF. The CDR3 bases are TGTGCCAGCAGCCTGGCGGAGGGGAATGAGCAGTTCTTC.

About this clone itself: The junction and the germline gene differ at one end; a read error may be behind it. The chain combines TRBV29-1 with TRBJ1-2; a weak D match, TRBD1 (6 bases). In germline, CDR1 is SQVTM, CDR2 ANQGSEA. This CDR3 is built from 14 residues. In nucleotides, the CDR3 is TGCAGCGTTGAAGGCCGCGCAGGGAAACAGGGCAGGGACTTC. This encodes CSVEGRAGKQGRDF.

The V gene is TRBV5-4, the J gene TRBJ1-3, with TRBD1 matching 7 bases. Germline V CDR1 and CDR2: SGHNT, YYREEE (reference sequence). J gave up 3 bases and V 3 bases, and 6 bases lay outside the gene matches. This CDR3 is built from 15 residues. CDR3 protein: CASSSGTVIGNTIYF. In nucleotides, the CDR3 is TGTGCCAGCAGCTCTGGGACAGTTATTGGAAACACCATATATTTT. Full variable domain (outside the CDR3, taken from reference TRBV5-4 and TRBJ1-3): ETGVTQSPTHLIKTRGQQVTLRCSSQSGHNTVSWYQQALGQGPQFIFQYYREEENGRGNFPPRFSGLQFPNYSSELNVNALELDDSALYLCASSSGTVIGNTIYFGEGSWLTVV.